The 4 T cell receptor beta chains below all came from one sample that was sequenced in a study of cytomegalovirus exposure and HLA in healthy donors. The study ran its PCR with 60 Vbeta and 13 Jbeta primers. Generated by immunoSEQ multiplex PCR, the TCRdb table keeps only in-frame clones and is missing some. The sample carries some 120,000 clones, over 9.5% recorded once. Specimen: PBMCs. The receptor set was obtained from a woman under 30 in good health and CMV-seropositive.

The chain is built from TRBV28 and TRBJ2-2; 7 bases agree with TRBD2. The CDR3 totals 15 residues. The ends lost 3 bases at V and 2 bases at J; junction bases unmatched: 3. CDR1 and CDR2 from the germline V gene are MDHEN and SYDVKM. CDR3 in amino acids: CASSLGGSNTGELFF. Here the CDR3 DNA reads TGTGCCAGCAGTTTGGGCGGGAGTAACACCGGGGAGCTGTTTTTT.

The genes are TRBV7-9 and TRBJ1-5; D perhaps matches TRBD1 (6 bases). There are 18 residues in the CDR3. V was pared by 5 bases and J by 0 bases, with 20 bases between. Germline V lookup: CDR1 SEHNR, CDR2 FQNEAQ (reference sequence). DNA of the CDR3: TGTGCCAGCAGCCTACACTCCGGACAGCTTTATAGCAATCAGCCCCAGCATTTT. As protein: CASSLHSGQLYSNQPQHF.

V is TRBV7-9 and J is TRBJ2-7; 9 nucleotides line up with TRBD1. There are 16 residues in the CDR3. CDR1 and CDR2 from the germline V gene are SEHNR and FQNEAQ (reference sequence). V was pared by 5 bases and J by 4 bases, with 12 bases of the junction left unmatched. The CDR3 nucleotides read TGTGCCAGCAGCGGATGGGACAGGGAGCAAGGTTACGAGCAGTACTTC. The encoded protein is CASSGWDREQGYEQYF. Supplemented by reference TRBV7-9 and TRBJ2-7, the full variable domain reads DTGVSQNPRHKITKRGQNVTFRCDPISEHNRLYWYRQTLGQGPEFLTYFQNEAQLEKSRLLSDRFSAERPKGSFSTLEIQRTEQGDSAMYLCASSGWDREQGYEQYFGPGTRLTVT.

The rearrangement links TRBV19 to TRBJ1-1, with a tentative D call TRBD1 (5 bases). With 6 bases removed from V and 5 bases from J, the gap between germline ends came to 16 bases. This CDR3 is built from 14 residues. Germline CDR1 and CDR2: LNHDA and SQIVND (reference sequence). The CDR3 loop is CASRGSSGGTEAFF. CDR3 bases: TGTGCCAGTAGGGGCTCTTCGGGGGGGACTGAAGCTTTCTTT. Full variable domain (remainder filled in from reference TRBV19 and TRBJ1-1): DGGITQSPKYLFRKEGQNVTLSCEQNLNHDAMYWYRQDPGQGLRLIYYSQIVNDFQKGDIAEGYSVSREKKESFPLTVTSAQKNPTAFYLCASRGSSGGTEAFFGQGTRLTVV.